This T cell receptor (beta chain) was recorded in a study of blood T cell repertoires in COVID-19. Across the study: T cells, B-cell-depleted T cells, or PBMCs supplied cDNA or gDNA.

Libraries were prepared by immunoSEQ multiplex PCR; TCRdb keeps only in-frame clonotypes and omits some of them. The profile shows approximately 59,000 clones, over 65% of them singletons. The CDR3 has 16 residues. Germline trimming cut 0 bases from V and 7 bases from J; bases unmatched to any gene: 11. Germline lookup yields CDR1 LNHDA and CDR2 SQIVND (reference sequence). The J gene is TRBJ1-1, the V gene TRBV19; 7 bases fit TRBD1. The sequence derives from a man aged 40-49 years with active COVID-19. Specimen: peripheral blood. The CDR3 is CASSIDLGGGENEAFF. CDR3 DNA sequence: TGTGCCAGTAGTATAGATTTAGGAGGGGGCGAGAATGAAGCTTTCTTT. The full variable domain, completed using reference TRBV19 and TRBJ1-1, is DGGITQSPKYLFRKEGQNVTLSCEQNLNHDAMYWYRQDPGQGLRLIYYSQIVNDFQKGDIAEGYSVSREKKESFPLTVTSAQKNPTAFYLCASSIDLGGGENEAFFGQGTRLTVV.